The rows below give T cell receptor beta chains drawn from one sample of a study of CD8 T cells in ankylosing spondylitis. From the 5' RACE reads, TCRdb called clonotypes with MiXCR, one entry per CDR3 protein. The table shows about 540,000 distinct CDR3 sequences, with roughly 13% occurring only once. Sequencing used blood, either unsorted or a sorted T cell fraction (not recorded which). Receptors were obtained from a male donor with ankylosing spondylitis. The CDR3 runs from the conserved cysteine through the conserved F or W. A D gene is named only where the DNA matches it firmly. Where a row states a size, it is once, few, many or the class of an expanded clone; other rows omit it.

TRBV5-1	.	.	TRBJ2-5	CASSSQMETQYF	TGCGCCAGCAGCAGTCAAATGGAGACCCAGTACTTC
TRBV20-1	.	.	TRBJ2-4	CSAPEKSIQYF	TGCAGTGCCCCAGAAAAGTCCATTCAGTACTTC
TRBV27	.	.	TRBJ1-1	CASGIPRQGPATEAFF	TGTGCCAGCGGTATCCCTCGACAAGGTCCTGCCACTGAAGCTTTCTTT
TRBV12-3/TRBV12-4	.	.	TRBJ2-2	CASRETGGLNTGELFF	TGTGCCAGCAGGGAAACGGGGGGCTTGAACACCGGGGAGCTGTTTTTT
TRBV3-1	.	.	TRBJ2-7	CASSQGGQSSYEQYF	TGTGCCAGCAGCCAGGGCGGACAGAGCTCCTACGAGCAGTACTTC
TRBV5-1	many	TRBD2	TRBJ2-1	CASSLAGGRVYNEQFF	TGCGCCAGCAGCTTGGCTGGCGGGAGAGTCTACAATGAGCAGTTCTTC
TRBV7-9	.	.	TRBJ1-4	CASSIGAQEEKLFF	TGTGCCAGCAGCATAGGAGCGCAAGAAGAAAAACTGTTTTTT
TRBV25-1	.	.	TRBJ2-7	CASSETGGNEQYF	TGTGCCAGCAGTGAGACAGGCGGTAACGAGCAGTACTTC
TRBV20-1	many	TRBD1	TRBJ1-5	CSAHRIRTGDSNQPQHF	TGCAGTGCTCACCGAATCCGGACAGGGGATAGCAATCAGCCCCAGCATTTT
TRBV4-1	.	TRBD2	TRBJ2-1	CASSQGAGIYNEQFF	TGCGCCAGCAGCCAAGGAGCGGGGATCTACAATGAGCAGTTCTTC
TRBV20-1	.	.	TRBJ2-5	CSARDSTQETQYF	TGCAGTGCTAGAGATTCCACCCAAGAGACCCAGTACTTC
TRBV7-2	few	.	TRBJ1-2	CASSLRTATYGYTF	TGTGCCAGCAGCCTTAGGACCGCTACCTATGGCTACACCTTC
TRBV19	.	TRBD2	TRBJ2-1	CASSSRTSGRVNEQFF	TGTGCCAGTAGTTCCCGGACTAGCGGGAGGGTCAATGAGCAGTTCTTC
TRBV5-1	many	.	TRBJ2-1	CASRPPDGILYNEQFF	TGCGCCAGCAGGCCTCCGGACGGGATTCTCTACAATGAGCAGTTCTTC
TRBV24-1	few	.	TRBJ2-3	CATSPRARSVDTQYF	TGTGCCACCAGTCCCAGGGCCAGATCGGTAGATACGCAGTATTTT
TRBV25-1	many	TRBD2	TRBJ2-1	CASRGLAGGKNEQFF	TGTGCCAGCAGGGGACTAGCGGGAGGAAAGAATGAGCAGTTCTTC
TRBV18	once	.	TRBJ1-4	CASSLQGTPATNEKLFF	TGTGCCAGCTCACTACAGGGAACTCCAGCAACTAATGAAAAACTGTTTTTT
TRBV6-1	few	.	TRBJ1-5	CASSGGRLQPQHF	TGTGCCAGCAGCGGAGGGCGGCTCCAGCCCCAGCATTTT
TRBV27	.	TRBD1	TRBJ1-1	CASTPTGGWMNTEAFF	TGTGCCAGCACCCCGACAGGGGGGTGGATGAACACTGAAGCTTTCTTT
TRBV5-1	many	.	TRBJ2-2	CASSLDTGPGELFF	TGCGCCAGCAGCTTAGACACAGGGCCCGGGGAGCTGTTTTTT
TRBV6-2/TRBV6-3	few	TRBD2	TRBJ2-1	CASSYVAGAPPFDEQFF	TGTGCCAGCAGTTATGTAGCGGGAGCACCCCCTTTCGATGAGCAGTTCTTC
TRBV29-1	many	.	TRBJ1-3	CSVEAFSGNTIYF	TGCAGCGTTGAAGCCTTTTCTGGAAACACCATATATTTT
TRBV5-1	.	TRBD1	TRBJ2-6	CASTSGTGLSGANVLTF	TGCGCCAGCACCTCTGGGACAGGACTCTCTGGGGCCAACGTCCTGACTTTC
TRBV28	.	.	TRBJ1-4	CASSLRGRYEKLFF	TGTGCCAGCAGTTTAAGGGGACGATATGAAAAACTGTTTTTT
TRBV20-1	.	TRBD1	TRBJ2-7	CSARDRGTGPYEQYF	TGCAGTGCTAGAGATCGCGGGACAGGCCCCTACGAGCAGTACTTC